What follows is one T cell receptor beta chain and its context. The sample is drawn from a study of Graves' ophthalmopathy and Graves' hyperthyroidism. As the template, RNA transcripts were used to amplify TCR beta CDR3 regions. The authors performed first-round RT-PCR with HTBI primers and then a second-round multiplex PCR. Via MiXCR, TCRdb re-called the multiplex PCR reads, giving one row per CDR3 protein. The profile shows 650,000 to 900,000 distinct CDR3 sequences, roughly two fifths of them singletons. The V segment lost 5 bases and the J segment 5 bases; nucleotides outside the gene matches: 8. CDR1 is MNHNY and CDR2 is SVGAGI in the germline V gene (reference sequence). This CDR3 has 14 residues.

The source of this sequence is an adult man with Graves' ophthalmopathy. The chain recombines TRBV6-6 with TRBJ2-7, with TRBD2 matching 8 bases. The specimen was peripheral blood. Written as DNA, the CDR3 is TGTGCCAGCAGTGGGGGAGCGGGGGTCGACGAGCAGTACTTC. Protein product: CASSGGAGVDEQYF.